Listed below are T cell receptor beta chains from one sample, sequenced in a study of T cells after yellow fever vaccination. One entry per CDR3 protein results from TCRdb running MiXCR on the 5' RACE reads. The sample carries about 580,000 distinct CDR3 sequences, less than 20% recorded once. Source: PBMCs, taken more than 4 days after the first yellow fever vaccination. The receptors come from a man younger than 30 who received the YFV17D yellow fever vaccine. The CDR3 runs from the conserved cysteine through the conserved F or W. Fields, in order: CDR3 length, V gene, CDR3 protein.

10 TRBV20-1 CSASKTEAFF
14 TRBV5-1 CASSLETGTYELYF
15 TRBV5-6 CASSLVNFYGGELFF
17 TRBV29-1 CSVEDRAQGAGANVLTF
16 TRBV7-2 CASSSASGGVPYEQYF
14 TRBV5-1 CASKTGLSADTQYF
15 TRBV7-9 CASSLVGESNEKLFF
14 TRBV9 CASSVESSNQPQHF
11 TRBV20-1 CSATPVDTQYF
12 TRBV20-1 CSGEDRGDGYTF
15 TRBV7-2 CASSLVGEGNQPQHF
15 TRBV27 CASRPAVAGLETQYF
13 TRBV5-1 CASSLGLGSIQYF
18 TRBV7-8 CASSLGGDSLLDQETQYF
13 TRBV19 CASSDGPEIRAFF
16 TRBV10-3 CAISELADRGTDTQYF
17 TRBV11-3 CASSLRPMTGGRETQYF
16 TRBV20-1 CSARGSGGSSYNEQFF
15 TRBV15 CATSRDGRATDTQYF
16 TRBV7-8 CASSLGTAYSNQPQHF
16 TRBV5-1 CASSFGGGTYQETQYF
18 TRBV4-2 CASSANQGTGDLRDEQYF
16 TRBV5-6 CASSLARELNTGELFF
14 TRBV7-8 CASSLVSRTGELFF
14 TRBV27 CASSLSGVSVGYTF
14 TRBV12-3/TRBV12-4 CASSLDLANYGYTF
17 TRBV11-2 CASSLDLAGGPDNEQFF
14 TRBV25-1 CASSERGGYQPQHF
14 TRBV4-1 CASSQEPGDEKLFF
16 TRBV10-2 CASSEFYGHMNTEAFF
17 TRBV4-2 CASSQVMLADTRGEQFF
18 TRBV9 CASSVGVIGAGYQETQYF
16 TRBV4-2 CASSSGSSGGEDTQYF
15 TRBV24-1 CATSDSDSLKETQYF
17 TRBV6-1 CASNKRDRVRSYNEQFF
15 TRBV10-3 CAIQNPGQGKETQYF
16 TRBV28 CASLPRTSGGEETQYF
16 TRBV5-5 CASSLLVSGGQETQYF
17 TRBV14 CASSQDYGGREYNEQFF
17 TRBV4-2 CASSQATSGGADNEQFF
12 TRBV7-6 CASSSPRNEQFF
15 TRBV6-2/TRBV6-3 CASRRFSGTKETQYF
13 TRBV5-4 CASSTGLSSLQFF
14 TRBV29-1 CSGSGGREVTEAFF
17 TRBV6-5 CASSYSLQRGIRSPLHF
15 TRBV5-1 CASSPRDRLDSPLHF
13 TRBV20-1 CSARDSTAGGYTF
13 TRBV29-1 CSVLFAGGNIQYF
13 TRBV20-1 CSARDTGVVTQYF
17 TRBV3-1 CASSPTSTGDGANVLTF
12 TRBV29-1 CSERPAGETQYF
15 TRBV5-1 CASSPQGGGEYEAFF
19 TRBV5-1 CASSLWLAGPYSSYNEQFF
15 TRBV7-9 CASSPSGGQLYGYTF
18 TRBV11-1 CASSDGTRTNLAKNIQYF
14 TRBV9 CASSTGGNNEKLFF
18 TRBV11-2 CASSLGELAGGSTDTQYF
14 TRBV4-1 CASSQGTGDEKLFF